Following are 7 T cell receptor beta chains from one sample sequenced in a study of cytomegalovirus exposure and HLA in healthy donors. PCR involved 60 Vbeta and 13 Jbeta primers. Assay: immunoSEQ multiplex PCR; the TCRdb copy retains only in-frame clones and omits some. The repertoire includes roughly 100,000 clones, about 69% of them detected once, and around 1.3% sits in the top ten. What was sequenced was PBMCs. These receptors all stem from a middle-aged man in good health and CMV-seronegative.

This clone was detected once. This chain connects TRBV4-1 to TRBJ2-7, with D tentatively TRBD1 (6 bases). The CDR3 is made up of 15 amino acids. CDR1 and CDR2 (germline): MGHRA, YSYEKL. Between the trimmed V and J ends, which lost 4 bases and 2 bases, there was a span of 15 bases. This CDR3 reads CASSPRTEGAYEQYF. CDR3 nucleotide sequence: TGCGCCAGCAGCCCTCGGACAGAAGGAGCCTACGAGCAGTACTTC.

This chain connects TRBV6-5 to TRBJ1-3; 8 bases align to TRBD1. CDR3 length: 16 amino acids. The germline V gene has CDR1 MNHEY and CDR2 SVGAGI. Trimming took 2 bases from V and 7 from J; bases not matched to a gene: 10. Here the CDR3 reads CASSYTARGPWNTIYF. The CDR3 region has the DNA TGTGCCAGCAGTTACACGGCCAGGGGGCCATGGAACACCATATATTTT.

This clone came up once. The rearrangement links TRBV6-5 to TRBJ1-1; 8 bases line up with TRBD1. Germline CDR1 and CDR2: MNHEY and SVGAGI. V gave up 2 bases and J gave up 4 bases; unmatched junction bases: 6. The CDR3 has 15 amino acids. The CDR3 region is CASSYRRGTGTEAFF. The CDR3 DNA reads TGTGCCAGCAGTTACCGGCGCGGGACAGGCACTGAAGCTTTCTTT.

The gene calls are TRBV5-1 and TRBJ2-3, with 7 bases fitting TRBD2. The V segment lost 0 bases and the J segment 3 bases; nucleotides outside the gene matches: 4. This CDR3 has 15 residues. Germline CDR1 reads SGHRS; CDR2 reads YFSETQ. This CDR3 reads CASSLVAGSTDTQYF. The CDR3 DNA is TGCGCCAGCAGCTTGGTAGCGGGTAGTACAGATACGCAGTATTTT.

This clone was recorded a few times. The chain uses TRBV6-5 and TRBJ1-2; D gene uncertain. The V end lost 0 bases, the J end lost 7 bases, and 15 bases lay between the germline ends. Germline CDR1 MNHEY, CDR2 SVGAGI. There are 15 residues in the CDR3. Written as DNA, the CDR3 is TGTGCCAGCAGTTACTCGCCCCCGCAGGTTACTGGCTACACCTTC. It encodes CASSYSPPQVTGYTF.

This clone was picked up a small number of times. CDR3 bases: TGTGCCAGCAGCCGAATGGGGGCCAGAAGTGTCGATGGCTACACCTTC. This encodes CASSRMGARSVDGYTF. The chain carries TRBV14 and TRBJ1-2; D perhaps matches TRBD1 (6 bases). CDR1 is SGHDN, CDR2 FVKESK, per germline. With 4 bases removed from V and 6 bases from J, the gap between germline ends came to 21 bases. This CDR3 region has 16 residues.

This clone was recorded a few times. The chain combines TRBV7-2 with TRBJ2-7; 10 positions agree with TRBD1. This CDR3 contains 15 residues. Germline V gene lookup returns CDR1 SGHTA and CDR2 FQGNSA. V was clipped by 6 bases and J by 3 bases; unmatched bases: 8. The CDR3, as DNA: TGTGCCAGCAGGGCTCCGGGACAGGGGATCTACGAGCAGTACTTC. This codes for CASRAPGQGIYEQYF.